A single T cell receptor (beta chain) is shown here with its context. The antigen this receptor binds is unknown. The input lacks base qualities; no much larger clone sits a single base away. The immunoSEQ Assay, which uses bias-controlled multiplex PCR amplification of genomic DNA, was used to profile TCRbeta CDR3 regions. The authors' analysis ran thus. The absolute abundance of each unique TCRbeta CDR3 region was quantified after sequences were collapsed and filtered. Differential abundance was tested with two models: a binomial (Fisher-equivalent) model and a beta-binomial model that adds time-dependent variance fitted from healthy donors. Clones with fewer than 5 combined templates were removed, and a clone was called differentially abundant if the clone's Benjamini-Hochberg FDR was below 0.01. The form v = (b*log(k)+a)^2 was used to model beta-binomial variance as a function of total template count across the two samples. Held by TCRdb, this immuneACCESS table contains in-frame sequences only and omits some clones. Under half of the omission traces to an unresolved V gene where checked; the cause of the rest is unknown. The V and J calls and the clone size are those of that table, but D and trimming were determined from the DNA. The sample contains 83,000 or so clones, about nine tenths of them found a single time. The top ten clonotypes cover about 4% of the sample.

This sample is part of a study of identifying expanded T cells in peripheral blood (dated by TCRdb to about 2019). With regard to the full study: Separate aliquots of the same genomic DNA pool were sequenced to produce technical replicates, and four replicates were compared in pairs. Results the study describes overall, beyond this receptor: The binomial model flagged about 1.2 differentially abundant clones between technical replicates, compared with 15 to 17 over around two weeks and 19 over approximately four weeks. The beta-binomial model significantly reduced the number of clones called differentially abundant and the false-positive rate across all healthy-donor time intervals. The authors expected biological variance in healthy repertoires might increase further over much longer intervals such as months to years. Across all healthy donors, variance in clone template counts between approximately two-week samples was found to increase significantly with total template count.

V is pared back by 6 bases and J by 4 bases, with 14 bases lying between the germline termini. The CDR3 measures 14 amino acids from cysteine to phenylalanine. Of all the DNA, just the CDR3 is kept, 42 bases in frame from base 1. The CDR1 and CDR2 encoded by the germline V gene are MGHRA and YSYEKL. During the collection period, no infections or other immune events were recorded for the healthy donors. Time-dependent variance in a beta-binomial model of T-cell clone differential abundance was calibrated using healthy-donor blood repertoires as a training cohort. The training cohort was composed of around ten healthy donors, 3 female and 7 male. On average the donors were about 40 years old, and their ages spanned about 25 to 64 years. Whole blood from each healthy donor was obtained from a commercial supplier and was collected at three time points about two weeks apart. For immunosequencing, genomic DNA was extracted from whole blood that had not been sorted.

The receptor comes from a person between 18 and 75 years old in good health. This chain is built from TRBV4-1 and TRBJ2-3; the D region possibly corresponds to TRBD1 (5 bases align). Sequenced material: blood. This receptor has the CDR3 CASRFGASSDTQYF. At the DNA level, the sequence is TGCGCCAGCAGGTTTGGGGCAAGTTCAGATACGCAGTATTTT.